These 17 T cell receptor beta chains share one sample of origin, sequenced in a study of graft-versus-host responses after intestinal transplantation. Profiling relied on immunoSEQ multiplex PCR, and the TCRdb table lists in-frame clones only, not all of them. The table has about 41,000 clones, 95% seen once. No antigen has been identified for these receptors. Sequenced here: unstimulated CD8+ T cells sorted from spleen or lymph node cells, sampled before transplant. All receptors come from a human donor who was the organ donor for an intestinal transplant.

The rearrangement joins TRBV11-1 to TRBJ2-1, with D perhaps matching TRBD2 (6 bases). V was shortened by 3 bases and J by 2 bases, with 17 bases between the two germline ends. The germline CDR1 and CDR2 sequences are SGHAT and FQDESV (reference sequence). This CDR3 spans 17 amino acids. CDR3 residues: CASSFPDRDLPYNEQFF. Here the CDR3 DNA reads TGTGCCAGCAGCTTCCCGGACCGGGACTTACCCTACAATGAGCAGTTCTTC. The variable domain in full, with the rest retrieved from reference TRBV11-1 and TRBJ2-1, is EAEVAQSPRYKITEKSQAVAFWCDPISGHATLYWYRQILGQGPELLVQFQDESVVDDSQLPKDRFSAERLKGVDSTLKIQPAELGDSAMYLCASSFPDRDLPYNEQFFGPGTRLTVL.

The J gene is TRBJ1-1, the V gene TRBV5-6; 9 positions match TRBD1. Germline CDR1 and CDR2: SGHDT and YYEEEE. This CDR3 has 14 amino acids. V shed 2 bases, J shed 4 bases, and the junction held 3 bases outside the gene matches. The CDR3 reads CASSLGTGSTEAFF. In nucleotides, the CDR3 is TGTGCCAGCAGCTTAGGGACAGGGAGCACTGAAGCTTTCTTT. Complete variable domain (other parts from reference TRBV5-6 and TRBJ1-1): DAGVTQSPTHLIKTRGQQVTLRCSPKSGHDTVSWYQQALGQGPQFIFQYYEEEERQRGNFPDRFSGHQFPNYSSELNVNALLLGDSALYLCASSLGTGSTEAFFGQGTRLTVV.

This clone was observed a single time. The chain employs TRBV6-5 and TRBJ2-7; D remains unclear. The CDR3 sequence is 14 residues long. Germline V gives CDR1 MNHEY, CDR2 SVGAGI. Trimming stripped 5 bases from V and 4 bases from J, with 15 bases between. The CDR3 sequence: CASSEDQSIYEQYF. The CDR3 nucleotides are TGTGCCAGCAGTGAAGACCAGAGCATTTACGAGCAGTACTTC.

The chain links TRBV27 to TRBJ1-5; TRBD1 matches at 8 bases. Germline CDR1 MNHEY, CDR2 SMNVEV (reference sequence). Trimming took 3 bases from V and 6 from J; bases not matched to a gene: 13. The CDR3 has 17 amino acids. The CDR3, as DNA: TGTGCCAGCAGTTTTAACCAACAGGGGGTACGGTTTCAGCCCCAGCATTTT. It translates to CASSFNQQGVRFQPQHF.

This chain connects TRBV10-3 to TRBJ1-2; D gene ambiguous. The V and J ends lost 0 bases and 4 bases respectively, with 9 bases between them. This CDR3 comprises 14 residues. CDR1 and CDR2 from the germline V gene are ENHRY and SYGVKD. This CDR3 reads CAISESRSVYGYTF. CDR3 coding DNA: TGTGCCATCAGTGAGTCCCGTTCCGTCTATGGCTACACCTTC.

The rearrangement uses TRBV27 and TRBJ1-6; a weak D match, TRBD1 (5 bases). Germline-derived CDR1 and CDR2 are MNHEY and SMNVEV (reference sequence). The germline V and J ends were trimmed by 2 bases and 13 bases, with 12 bases remaining between them. CDR3 length equals 13 residues. In DNA, the CDR3 is TGTGCCAGCAGTTTAAAGGGGCCGGGGCCCCTCCACTTT. This encodes CASSLKGPGPLHF.

The chain combines TRBV6-5 with TRBJ2-3, with 8 bases identical to TRBD1. In germline, CDR1 is MNHEY, CDR2 SVGAGI. CDR3 size: 16 residues. The V gene end was trimmed by 2 bases and the J gene end by 2 bases; junction bases not matched to a gene: 6. In nucleotides, the CDR3 is TGTGCCAGCAGTTACGACCCGACAGGGGCCACAGATACGCAGTATTTT. Its protein is CASSYDPTGATDTQYF.

CDR3 region: CSARAYEQYF. CDR3 DNA sequence: TGCAGTGCTCGAGCCTACGAGCAGTACTTC. The rearrangement uses TRBV20-1 and TRBJ2-7; D not resolved. Trimming took off 5 bases at V and 2 bases at J, with 4 bases between the two ends. The CDR3 spans 10 residues. The germline CDR1 and CDR2 sequences are DFQATT and SNEGSKA (reference sequence).

This chain connects TRBV2 to TRBJ1-1; 8 nucleotides agree with TRBD1. The germline V gene has CDR1 SNHLY and CDR2 FYNNEI. The trim removed 6 bases at V and 3 bases at J, leaving 6 bases unmatched. This CDR3 is built from 14 residues. CDR3 region: CASRWQGADTEAFF. CDR3 bases: TGTGCCAGCAGATGGCAGGGGGCGGACACTGAAGCTTTCTTT.

The gene calls are TRBV7-9 and TRBJ1-2, with 8 positions matching TRBD1. CDR3 length: 14 residues. CDR1 is SEHNR, CDR2 FQNEAQ, per germline (reference sequence). V dropped 6 bases and J dropped 4; count of bases not matched to a gene: 7. In nucleotides, the CDR3 is TGTGCCAGCAGGCCCCGGACAGGGAGCTATGGCTACACCTTC. Protein: CASRPRTGSYGYTF.

V is TRBV6-4 and J is TRBJ2-2, with D possibly being TRBD2 (6 bases). The germline CDR1 and CDR2 sequences are MRHNA and SNTAGT. V gave up 4 bases and J gave up 3 bases, with 6 bases separating them. The CDR3 length is 13 residues. CDR3 sequence: CASSAGDTGELFF. CDR3 DNA: TGTGCCAGCAGTGCGGGGGACACCGGGGAGCTGTTTTTT.

CDR3 protein: CASSYSNSYAEQFF. The CDR3 DNA sequence: TGTGCCAGCAGTTACTCGAATAGCTACGCTGAGCAGTTCTTC. The V gene is TRBV6-5, the J gene TRBJ2-1; D remains unclear. Trimming pared 0 bases from V and 9 bases from J, leaving 12 bases between. The CDR3 is 14 amino acids. CDR1 and CDR2 (germline): MNHEY, SVGAGI.

V usage is TRBV4-2 and J usage is TRBJ1-2; unclear D gene. The V end lost 2 bases, the J end lost 4 bases, and 11 bases lay between the germline ends. Per the germline V gene, CDR1 is LGHNA and CDR2 is YNFKEQ. This CDR3 is built from 14 residues. The CDR3 bases are TGTGCCAGCAGCCAAATACAGACCCCCTATGGCTACACCTTC. It translates to CASSQIQTPYGYTF.

The V gene is TRBV11-2, the J gene TRBJ2-2; D is perhaps TRBD2 (7 bases). Trimming removed 2 bases at V and 2 bases at J, with 15 bases between. There are 17 residues in the CDR3. Germline CDR1 and CDR2: SGHAT and FQNNGV. The CDR3 DNA reads as TGTGCCAGCAGCTTAAGGGGGGGACATCCCAACACCGGGGAGCTGTTTTTT. Protein sequence: CASSLRGGHPNTGELFF.

The genes are TRBV19 and TRBJ1-2; 8 positions match TRBD1. Germline V gives CDR1 LNHDA, CDR2 SQIVND (reference sequence). V was pared by 3 bases and J by 5 bases, with 8 bases of the junction left unmatched. The CDR3 length is 15 residues. For the CDR3, the DNA is TGTGCCAGTAGTATCTTCCCGGGACAGGAGTATGGCTACACCTTC. It codes for CASSIFPGQEYGYTF.

The chain recombines TRBV4-3 with TRBJ1-1; D is uncertain. The V end was cut by 5 bases, the J end by 1 base, with 14 bases between. The CDR3 is 15 residues long. Germline CDR1 is LGHNA and CDR2 is YSLEER. CDR3 in amino acids: CASSFRIGENTEAFF. The DNA of the CDR3 is TGCGCCAGCAGCTTCCGGATCGGGGAGAACACTGAAGCTTTCTTT.

The chain recombines TRBV4-3 with TRBJ2-2, with TRBD1 matching over 7 bases. This CDR3 is 17 amino acids long. Germline V gives CDR1 LGHNA, CDR2 YSLEER. V lost 2 bases to trimming and J lost 0 bases; unmatched junction nucleotides: 6. The CDR3 region has the DNA TGCGCCAGCAGCCAAACACCGGGACAGCCGAACACCGGGGAGCTGTTTTTT. This gives the protein CASSQTPGQPNTGELFF.